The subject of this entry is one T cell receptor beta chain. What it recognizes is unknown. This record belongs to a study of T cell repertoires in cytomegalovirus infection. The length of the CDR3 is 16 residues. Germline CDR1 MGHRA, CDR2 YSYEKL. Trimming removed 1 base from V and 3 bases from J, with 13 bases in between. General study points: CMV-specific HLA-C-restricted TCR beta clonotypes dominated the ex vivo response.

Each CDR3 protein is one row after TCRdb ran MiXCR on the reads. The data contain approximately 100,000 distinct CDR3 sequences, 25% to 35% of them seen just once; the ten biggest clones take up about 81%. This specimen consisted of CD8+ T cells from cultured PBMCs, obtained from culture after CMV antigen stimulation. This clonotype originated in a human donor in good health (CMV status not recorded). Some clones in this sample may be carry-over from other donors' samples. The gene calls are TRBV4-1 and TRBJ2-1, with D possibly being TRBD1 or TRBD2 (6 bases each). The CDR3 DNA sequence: TGCGCCAGCAGCCAAGGGAGGGGGGCCAACTACAATGAGCAGTTCTTC. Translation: CASSQGRGANYNEQFF.